This TCR beta chain derives from a study of cytomegalovirus exposure and HLA in healthy donors. The study's findings and limits: Later findings reportedly placed an Asian-associated ancestry cluster below the approximately 630-donor mean for N-insertions. Per a prior analysis, the majority of TCR beta V segments were productive roughly 90% or roughly 30% of the time. Most of the CMV-associated TCR beta chains (in a later analysis) appeared to be HLA-restricted.

The PCR had 60 Vbeta and 13 Jbeta primers. The repertoire was sequenced with immunoSEQ multiplex PCR; TCRdb's copy has only in-frame clones and lacks some. In the table there are under 150,000 clones, over 65% of which are singletons. CDR3 length: 16 amino acids. Between the trimmed V and J ends, which lost 1 base and 4 bases, there was a span of 17 bases. Germline loops: CDR1 LGHNA, CDR2 YSLEER. Healthy people donating bone marrow made up the donors. A remark on this clone: Its specificity is not known.

The chain links TRBV4-3 to TRBJ2-7; D perhaps matches TRBD1 (6 bases). The sequenced sample consisted of PBMCs. The receptor's source is a man aged 40-49 years in good health and CMV-seronegative. The CDR3 region is CASSQGATGKAYEQYF. The CDR3 nucleotides read TGCGCCAGCAGCCAAGGTGCTACAGGGAAGGCGTACGAGCAGTACTTC.